A single sample gave rise to the 16 T cell receptor beta chains below, sequenced in a study of T cell clonality in common variable immunodeficiency. The protocol was immunoSEQ multiplex PCR, while the TCRdb copy is restricted to in-frame clones and leaves out a portion. There are 50,000 to 60,000 clones in the sample, none observed a single time. Sequencing was performed on peripheral blood mononuclear cells. The receptors come from a person between 18 and 70 years old in good health.

This clone was detected many times. The read stops 3 residues short of the end of the CDR3; the missing end is completed from the germline J gene. This chain uses TRBV5-4 with TRBJ2-2; TRBD1 matches at 7 bases. The germline gives CDR1 SGHNT, CDR2 YYREEE (reference sequence). The CDR3 length is 15 residues. The junction had 5 bases not matched to a gene; V was cut back by 4 bases and J by 2 bases. The CDR3 sequence: CASSTTGVNTGELFF. The sequenced part of the CDR3 DNA is TGTGCCAGCAGCACCACAGGGGTTAACACCGGGGAG.

This clone was detected ten times or more. The read terminates 3 residues before the CDR3 end, so the remaining end is supplied by the germline J gene. The same CDR3 arises from other DNA sequences in this sample as well. The gene calls are TRBV20-1 and TRBJ1-3, with a tentative D call TRBD1 (5 bases). Germline V gene sequence: CDR1 DFQATT, CDR2 SNEGSKA (reference sequence). The CDR3 runs to 13 residues. The germline V and J ends were trimmed by 5 bases and 2 bases, with 10 bases remaining between them. CDR3 region: CSAPDSAGNTIYF. The sequenced part of the CDR3 DNA is TGCAGTGCTCCCGACAGCGCTGGAAACACC.

This clone has only a few counts. With the read ending 3 residues before the CDR3 end, the germline J gene is used to fill in that end. The chain carries TRBV19 and TRBJ1-2; 7 bases are a match to TRBD1. Per the germline V gene, CDR1 is LNHDA and CDR2 is SQIVND (reference sequence). V gave up 5 bases and J gave up 2 bases; unmatched junction bases: 2. CDR3 size: 13 residues. CDR3 sequence reads: CASSWTGNYGYTF. CDR3 DNA (partial): TGTGCCAGTAGTTGGACAGGCAACTATGGC.

In this sample, this clone turned up many times. The observed sequence ends 3 residues before the CDR3 terminus, with the missing tail filled in from the germline J gene. The chain is built from TRBV5-6 and TRBJ2-3; D is unresolved. The V end was cut by 0 bases, the J end by 6 bases, with 14 bases between. CDR1 and CDR2 (germline): SGHDT, YYEEEE. The CDR3 is 15 amino acids. This CDR3 is CASSLAQYRTDTQYF. The sequenced part of the CDR3 DNA is TGTGCCAGCAGCTTGGCCCAGTACCGAACGGATACG.

The CDR3 spells CARSLAAVSPPQYF. The sequenced part of the CDR3 DNA is TGTGCCAGAAGCTTGGCAGCGGTGTCTCCTCCT. This rearrangement joins TRBV5-3 to TRBJ2-4; weak D call: TRBD2 (5 bases). The read ends 3 residues early relative to the CDR3; the germline J gene fills the gap. TRBV5-3 has ORF status, its function being uncertain. This CDR3 is built from 14 residues.

At least ten counts were recorded for this clone. The DNA ends 3 residues before the CDR3 does, and the rest of the CDR3 is filled in from the germline J gene. This sequence joins TRBV19 and TRBJ1-1; D gene ambiguous. The CDR3 spans 15 residues. Trimming removed 5 bases at V and 3 bases at J, with 16 bases between. Germline CDR1 LNHDA, CDR2 SQIVND (reference sequence). CDR3 in amino acids: CASSLLAGEDTEAFF. CDR3 DNA, as far as it was read: TGTGCCAGTAGTCTTCTGGCCGGGGAGGACACTGAA.

Points on this clone: The CDR3 goes on 3 residues after the read ends, and that part is filled in from the germline J gene. This chain connects TRBV30 to TRBJ1-2; TRBD1 matches at 9 bases. The CDR3 has 14 amino acids. Germline CDR1 is GTSNPN and CDR2 is SVGIG (reference sequence). The CDR3: CAWSEGTGFNDYTF. Partial CDR3 DNA: TGTGCCTGGAGTGAGGGGACAGGGTTCAATGAC.

This clone came up many times. Partial CDR3 DNA: TGTGCCGTGGGGGGGGAAGAGAGAATTCCC. Translating it yields CAVGGEERIP. The entire CDR3 reads CAVGGEERIPQHF. The chain couples TRBV10-3 to TRBJ1-5; possible D gene TRBD1, 5 bases. Read sequence stops 3 residues before the CDR3 end, and the germline J gene provides the missing end. The CDR3 consists of 13 residues. In germline, CDR1 is ENHRY, CDR2 SYGVKD.

This clone was observed at least ten times. With the read ending 3 residues before the CDR3 end, the germline J gene is used to fill in that end. The V call is TRBV19, the J call TRBJ1-1; a weak D match, TRBD1 (5 bases). In germline, CDR1 is LNHDA, CDR2 SQIVND (reference sequence). The ends were cut back, 1 base at V and 4 bases at J, with 7 bases in the middle. The CDR3 length is 13 residues. The covered CDR3 bases are TGTGCCAGTAGTATAGCAGGGCCCACTGAA. This translates into CASSIAGPTE. The whole CDR3 is CASSIAGPTEAFF.

Ten or more counts support this clone. The junction departs from germline at one end; a sequencing error may be responsible. The sequence runs out 3 residues before the end of the CDR3; the remainder is reconstructed from the germline J gene. Other DNA sequences within the sample encode an identical CDR3. V and J are TRBV5-4 and TRBJ1-2; the D gene is possibly TRBD1 (5 bases). There are 13 residues in the CDR3. CDR1 is SGHNT, CDR2 YYREEE, per germline (reference sequence). The CDR3 bases that were read are TGTGCCAGCAGCTTCCGAAGGGACTACGGC. This translates into CASSFRRDYG. The complete CDR3 reads CASSFRRDYGYTF. The whole variable domain, remainder taken from reference TRBV5-4 and TRBJ1-2, is ETGVTQSPTHLIKTRGQQVTLRCSSQSGHNTVSWYQQALGQGPQFIFQYYREEENGRGNFPPRFSGLQFPNYSSELNVNALELDDSALYLCASSFRRDYGYTFGSGTRLTVV.

There are many counts of this clone. Coverage ceases 3 residues before the CDR3 finishes, and the germline J gene fills in the end. The chain carries TRBV19 and TRBJ2-1; TRBD2 matches at 10 bases. J lost 3 bases, V lost 2 bases, and 4 bases had no gene match. Germline V gene lookup returns CDR1 LNHDA and CDR2 SQIVND (reference sequence). The length of the CDR3 is 16 residues. The covered CDR3 bases are TGTGCCAGTAGTATATCAGCGGGAGGGAGCTACAATGAG. It codes for CASSISAGGSYNE. The entire CDR3 protein reads CASSISAGGSYNEQFF.

This clone was recorded many times. A much larger clonotype is one base distant, so this may be a read error. The CDR3 end falls 3 residues outside the read, so it is completed with the germline J gene. V is TRBV29-1 and J is TRBJ2-2, with a possible D match to TRBD1 (5 bases). Germline V gene data show CDR1 as SQVTM and CDR2 as ANQGSEA. This CDR3 spans 14 amino acids. CDR3 region: CSVESISGANVLFF. CDR3 DNA, as far as it was read: TGCAGCGTTGAATCAATCTCTGGGGCCAACGTG.

Ten or more counts support this clone. The read gets to within 3 residues of the CDR3 end, and the germline J gene fills in the rest. This rearrangement joins TRBV7-2 to TRBJ2-1; 12 bases are a match to TRBD1. V lost 6 bases and J lost 8; bases outside the gene matches: 2. Germline CDR1 and CDR2: SGHTA and FQGNSA. The CDR3 runs 13 residues. CDR3 bases read: TGTGCCAGCAGGGGGACAGGGGGCGATGAG. Translating it yields CASRGTGGDE. The complete CDR3 protein is CASRGTGGDEQFF.

This clone was recorded many times. The read gets to within 3 residues of the CDR3 end, and the germline J gene fills in the rest. The chain couples TRBV6-2 or TRBV6-3 to TRBJ2-1; D might be TRBD2 (6 bases). The CDR3 runs 16 residues. Between the trimmed V and J ends, which lost 7 bases and 5 bases, there was a span of 21 bases. Germline CDR1 is MNHEY and CDR2 is SVGEGT. CDR3 DNA (partial): TGTGCCAGCACCTCTATAGGGCTAGCGCTAAACAATGAG. This sequence encodes CASTSIGLALNNE. In full, the CDR3 is CASTSIGLALNNEQFF.

In its sample, this clone was seen many times. The CDR3 end falls 3 residues outside the read, so it is completed with the germline J gene. V and J are TRBV19 and TRBJ2-5; 9 nucleotides match TRBD2. Germline V gene data show CDR1 as LNHDA and CDR2 as SQIVND (reference sequence). The CDR3 has 15 amino acids. Trimming took 6 bases from V and 1 from J; bases not matched to a gene: 6. CDR3 bases read: TGTGCCAGTAGGGGAGCTAGCGGGGCCCAAGAGACC. It is translated as CASRGASGAQET. The whole CDR3 reads CASRGASGAQETQYF.

This clone was detected many times. The read ends 3 residues shy of where the CDR3 ends; the end is completed using the germline J gene. V is TRBV7-2 and J is TRBJ1-5; the D gene is possibly TRBD1 (5 bases). Trimming took off 2 bases at V and 8 bases at J, with 7 bases between the two ends. The CDR3 length is 12 residues. Germline CDR1 SGHTA, CDR2 FQGNSA. Partial CDR3 DNA: TGTGCCAGCAGCTTACCCAGGGAGCCC. It yields the protein CASSLPREP. In full, the CDR3 is CASSLPREPQHF.